A single sample is the source of the 6 T cell receptor beta chains below, sequenced in a study of circulating and synovial CD4+ cells in juvenile arthritis. Here immunoSEQ multiplex PCR was the method, and the copy in TCRdb shows in-frame clones only, minus some. Of about 33,000 clones detected, about 95% appear once; the ten largest clones hold under 0.2%. Sequencing was performed on CD4+ T cells from blood. These receptors all stem from a human donor with juvenile idiopathic arthritis.

The chain employs TRBV7-3 and TRBJ1-2, with TRBD1 matching over 7 bases. CDR1 is SGHTA, CDR2 FQGTGA, per germline. The V and J ends lost 5 bases and 7 bases, in that order; junction bases with no gene match: 7. The CDR3 runs to 13 residues. The CDR3 sequence is CASSGEGGVGYTF. DNA of the CDR3: TGTGCCAGCAGCGGGGAAGGGGGCGTTGGCTACACCTTC.

This sequence joins TRBV7-2 and TRBJ2-7; possible D gene TRBD1, 5 bases. The V and J ends lost 5 bases and 3 bases respectively, with 14 bases between them. The CDR3 sequence is 14 residues long. Germline CDR1 SGHTA, CDR2 FQGNSA. CDR3 loop: CASSDVTGVYEQYF. The DNA for the CDR3 is TGTGCCAGCAGCGATGTCACAGGTGTCTACGAGCAGTACTTC.

V and J are TRBV28 and TRBJ1-1, with D unclear. CDR1 and CDR2 from the germline V gene are MDHEN and SYDVKM. There are 13 residues in the CDR3. The V gene lost 11 bases and the J gene lost 4 bases, with 17 bases spanning the gap. Here the CDR3 reads CASGVRGSTEAFF. The DNA of the CDR3 is TGTGCCTCCGGTGTGAGAGGGAGCACTGAAGCTTTCTTT.

The chain combines TRBV6-1 with TRBJ2-7; 9 bases line up with TRBD1. The CDR3 covers 13 residues. Germline loops: CDR1 MNHNS, CDR2 SASEGT. J was trimmed by 6 bases and V by 3 bases; bases with no gene match: 3. As DNA, the CDR3 is TGTGCCAGCAGTGACTTGACAGGGGGCGAGCAGTACTTC. The encoded protein is CASSDLTGGEQYF.

The chain recombines TRBV19 with TRBJ1-2; the match to TRBD1 covers 9 bases. V lost 4 bases to trimming and J lost 1 base; unmatched junction nucleotides: 10. CDR1 and CDR2 (germline): LNHDA, SQIVND (reference sequence). This CDR3 is built from 17 residues. The CDR3 protein is CASSTLTGGRDNYGYTF. In DNA, the CDR3 is TGTGCCAGTAGTACCCTGACAGGGGGACGGGATAACTATGGCTACACCTTC.

The chain employs TRBV15 and TRBJ2-7, with TRBD2 as a possible D gene (6 bases). CDR1 LNHNV and CDR2 YYDKDF come from the germline V gene (reference sequence). Trimming pared 0 bases from V and 6 bases from J, leaving 9 bases between. This CDR3 is built from 13 residues. CDR3 nucleotide sequence: TGTGCCACCAGCAGAGATCGGGGGTCCGAGCAGTACTTC. Translated, it gives CATSRDRGSEQYF. Supplemented by reference TRBV15 and TRBJ2-7, the full variable domain reads DAMVIQNPRYQVTQFGKPVTLSCSQTLNHNVMYWYQQKSSQAPKLLFHYYDKDFNNEADTPDNFQSRRPNTSFCFLDIRSPGLGDTAMYLCATSRDRGSEQYFGPGTRLTVT.